The 17 T cell receptor beta chains listed next were all sequenced from one sample in a study of T-cell reconstitution after alpha-beta-depleted transplantation in children. This sample's TCRbeta library carried unique molecular identifier barcodes. MiXCR was run by TCRdb on the PCR reads, yielding one entry per CDR3 protein. The sample lists about 420,000 distinct CDR3 sequences, under 20% occurring once. Sequenced here: PBMCs, mostly from graft donor cells, sampled 360 days after TCRalphabeta/CD19-depleted stem cell transplant. The source of these receptors is a boy under two years old who had a stem cell transplant for Wiskott-Aldrich syndrome, so the T cells may come from the graft donor.

This clonotype was seen at least ten times. V gene TRBV15 combines with J gene TRBJ2-1; D might be TRBD1 or TRBD2, each matching 5 bases. The CDR3 is 14 residues long. Looked up from germline, CDR1 is LNHNV and CDR2 is YYDKDF (reference sequence). V gave up 1 base and J gave up 8 bases, with 12 bases separating them. For the CDR3, the DNA is TGTGCCACCAGCAGAGGGGACCCGTGGGATGAGCAGTTCTTC. It is translated as CATSRGDPWDEQFF.

There are many counts of this clonotype. The chain uses TRBV5-1 and TRBJ1-1, with TRBD1 as a possible D gene (5 bases). CDR3 size: 15 residues. The V and J ends lost 1 base and 2 bases respectively, with 12 bases between them. Germline CDR1 SGHRS, CDR2 YFSETQ. The CDR3 DNA sequence: TGCGCCAGCAGCTTGTTCGGCAGGGCTAACACTGAAGCTTTCTTT. Translating it yields CASSLFGRANTEAFF. The variable domain in full, completed from reference TRBV5-1 and TRBJ1-1, reads KAGVTQTPRYLIKTRGQQVTLSCSPISGHRSVSWYQQTPGQGLQFLFEYFSETQRNKGNFPGRFSGRQFSNSRSEMNVSTLELGDSALYLCASSLFGRANTEAFFGQGTRLTVV.

A few counts support this clonotype. The V gene is TRBV10-3, the J gene TRBJ2-5; D is unresolved. With 9 bases removed from V and 0 bases from J, the gap between germline ends came to 5 bases. This CDR3 is 11 amino acids long. Germline CDR1 is ENHRY and CDR2 is SYGVKD. The CDR3 DNA follows: TGTGCCATTGGGGACCAAGAGACCCAGTACTTC. Translation: CAIGDQETQYF.

This clonotype was counted many times. The rearrangement uses TRBV12-3 or TRBV12-4 and TRBJ2-3; 11 nucleotides line up with TRBD2. The CDR3 runs 15 residues. J gave up 4 bases and V 3 bases, and 3 bases lay outside the gene matches. In DNA form, the CDR3 reads TGTGCCAGCAGTTTCACTAGCGGGAGCTCAGATACGCAGTATTTT. This translates into CASSFTSGSSDTQYF.

The rearrangement joins TRBV20-1 to TRBJ2-1; D is tentatively TRBD1 or TRBD2 (7 bases each). Germline CDR1 reads DFQATT; CDR2 reads SNEGSKA (reference sequence). V was trimmed by 2 bases and J by 1 base, leaving 18 bases between them. The CDR3 extends over 17 amino acids. DNA for the CDR3: TGCAGTGCTAGATTTCAGGGGGGGGTAGGGTCCTACAATGAGCAGTTCTTC. It yields the protein CSARFQGGVGSYNEQFF.

The table lists this clonotype with a few counts. The chain uses TRBV5-8 and TRBJ2-7; tentative D call: TRBD1 (6 bases). Trimming left V 3 bases short and J 4 bases short, with 17 bases between. The germline V gene encodes CDR1 SGHTS and CDR2 YDEGEE. The CDR3 consists of 15 residues. The CDR3 protein is CASSSFLTQGYEQYF. The CDR3 DNA sequence: TGTGCCAGCAGCTCATTCCTGACTCAGGGGTACGAGCAGTACTTC.

In this sample, this clonotype turned up a few times. V usage is TRBV18 and J usage is TRBJ2-1; 7 positions agree with TRBD2. The CDR3 spans 13 residues. Germline CDR1 and CDR2: KGHSH and LQKENI. Trimming removed 5 bases from V and 5 bases from J; junction bases left unmatched: 3. The CDR3 nucleotides are TGTGCCAGCTCAGGGACTACCGACAATGAGCAGTTCTTC. Translated, it gives CASSGTTDNEQFF.

This clonotype was counted between two and nine times. The chain couples TRBV24-1 to TRBJ1-2; a possible D gene is TRBD1 (5 bases). The germline gives CDR1 KGHDR, CDR2 SFDVKD. V was trimmed by 5 bases and J by 5 bases, leaving 11 bases between them. This CDR3 has 13 amino acids. CDR3 region: CATSGGTGYGYTF. The DNA for the CDR3 is TGTGCCACCAGTGGCGGGACCGGATATGGCTACACCTTC.

The rearrangement joins TRBV20-1 to TRBJ2-5, with 7 bases identical to TRBD2. V was clipped by 3 bases and J by 14 bases; unmatched bases: 15. This CDR3 is 13 amino acids long. Germline V CDR1 and CDR2: DFQATT, SNEGSKA (reference sequence). CDR3 in DNA: TGCAGTGCTAGTTTTCGTCGTGGGGCGGGGGATTACTTC. The encoded protein is CSASFRRGAGDYF.

This CDR3 reads CASSKDGTYEQYF. The CDR3 region has the DNA TGTGCCAGCAGCAAAGACGGTACCTACGAGCAGTACTTC. The V and J genes are TRBV21-1 and TRBJ2-7. TRBV21-1 is a documented pseudogene. The CDR3 extends over 13 amino acids.

As for this clonotype: The junction departs from germline at one end; a sequencing error may be responsible. The chain has TRBV5-1 and TRBJ2-5; weak D call: TRBD1 (5 bases). The V gene's germline CDR1 is SGHRS and CDR2 YFSETQ. The CDR3 length is 14 residues. The CDR3 nucleotides are TGCGCCAGCAGCCGTACAGGTTACCAGGAGACCCAGTACTTC. Translating it yields CASSRTGYQETQYF.

This chain uses TRBV7-9 with TRBJ1-1; 10 nucleotides line up with TRBD1. The CDR3 runs 13 residues. The germline V gene has CDR1 SEHNR and CDR2 FQNEAQ (reference sequence). V dropped 11 bases and J dropped 2; count of bases not matched to a gene: 5. CDR3 bases: TGTGCCGGAGACAGGGGGCCTAACACTGAAGCTTTCTTT. Translating it yields CAGDRGPNTEAFF. Looking up the rest from reference TRBV7-9 and TRBJ1-1 gives the full variable domain: DTGVSQNPRHKITKRGQNVTFRCDPISEHNRLYWYRQTLGQGPEFLTYFQNEAQLEKSRLLSDRFSAERPKGSFSTLEIQRTEQGDSAMYLCAGDRGPNTEAFFGQGTRLTVV.

The chain carries TRBV5-1 and TRBJ2-1, with TRBD2 matching over 7 bases. Losses at the gene ends were 0 bases for V and 6 bases for J; bases not matched to a gene: 3. The CDR3 loop spans 14 amino acids. Germline lookup yields CDR1 SGHRS and CDR2 YFSETQ. CDR3 sequence reads: CASSLVWGGNEQFF. Written as DNA, the CDR3 is TGCGCCAGCAGCTTGGTTTGGGGGGGCAATGAGCAGTTCTTC.

This rearrangement joins TRBV5-1 to TRBJ2-1; D remains ambiguous. Trimming pared 1 base from V and 0 bases from J, leaving 8 bases between. The CDR3 extends over 15 amino acids. CDR1 and CDR2 from the germline V gene are SGHRS and YFSETQ. For the CDR3, the DNA is TGCGCCAGCAGCTTGCAGACGGGCTCCTACAATGAGCAGTTCTTC. Protein product: CASSLQTGSYNEQFF.

The table lists this clonotype with many counts. The genes are TRBV18 and TRBJ2-7, with D perhaps matching TRBD1 (6 bases). Germline values: CDR1 KGHSH, CDR2 LQKENI. V lost 4 bases and J lost 5, with 15 bases in between. The CDR3 consists of 14 residues. The CDR3 is CASSLSQGVHEQYF. DNA for the CDR3: TGTGCCAGCTCACTATCACAGGGCGTCCACGAGCAGTACTTC.

This clonotype was observed at least ten times. The J gene is TRBJ2-1, the V gene TRBV5-1; perhaps TRBD1 as D (6 bases). Trimming shortened V by 1 base and J by 0 bases, and 17 bases separated the two germline ends. Germline V lookup: CDR1 SGHRS, CDR2 YFSETQ. The CDR3 loop spans 18 amino acids. The CDR3 reads CASSLWGRGPGSYNEQFF. The CDR3 region has the DNA TGCGCCAGCAGCTTGTGGGGCAGGGGCCCCGGCTCCTACAATGAGCAGTTCTTC.

This chain connects TRBV27 to TRBJ1-5; D unclear. Between the trimmed V and J ends, which lost 6 bases and 4 bases, there was a span of 7 bases. This CDR3 contains 12 residues. Germline V gives CDR1 MNHEY, CDR2 SMNVEV (reference sequence). The CDR3 nucleotides read TGTGCCAGCAGAGGTACGAATCAGCCCCAGCATTTT. The encoded protein is CASRGTNQPQHF.